Below, 18 T cell receptor beta chains from the same sample are listed, as sequenced in a study of shared clonotypes between healthy human individuals. Data came from immunoSEQ multiplex PCR; TCRdb stores just in-frame clones and leaves some out. The table has about 1 million clones, 75% seen once. The sample comprised memory CD4+ T cells sorted from blood. Subset of the sample: CD45RA-negative fraction. The source is a man younger than 35 in good health.

V usage is TRBV30 and J usage is TRBJ2-1; 12 bases match TRBD2. The J segment lost 6 bases and the V segment lost 3 bases, leaving 6 bases of the junction unmatched. CDR1 and CDR2 from the germline V gene are GTSNPN and SVGIG (reference sequence). This CDR3 spans 15 amino acids. This chain's CDR3 is CAWSPGLAGPNEQFF. As DNA, the CDR3 is TGTGCCTGGAGCCCAGGACTAGCGGGACCCAATGAGCAGTTCTTC. The variable domain in full, completed from reference TRBV30 and TRBJ2-1, reads SQTIHQWPATLVQPVGSPLSLECTVEGTSNPNLYWYRQAAGRGLQLLFYSVGIGQISSEVPQNLSASRPQDRQFILSSKKLLLSDSGFYLCAWSPGLAGPNEQFFGPGTRLTVL.

The chain uses TRBV6-6 and TRBJ2-3, with D perhaps TRBD1 (5 bases). Germline loops: CDR1 MNHNY, CDR2 SVGAGI (reference sequence). The length of the CDR3 is 15 residues. V was trimmed by 2 bases and J by 2 bases, leaving 11 bases between them. As DNA, the CDR3 is TGTGCCAGCAGTTACGGGGCAGGAGTCACAGATACGCAGTATTTT. It specifies CASSYGAGVTDTQYF.

This clone was observed a few times. The CDR3 reads CASSPGGFVHDEQFF. DNA of the CDR3: TGTGCCAGCAGCCCCGGGGGATTTGTTCACGATGAGCAGTTCTTC. The V and J genes are TRBV7-9 and TRBJ2-1, with D possibly matching TRBD2 (6 bases). Trimming took off 5 bases at V and 8 bases at J, with 19 bases between the two ends. Germline-derived CDR1 and CDR2 are SEHNR and FQNEAQ (reference sequence). This CDR3 has 15 amino acids.

The rearrangement uses TRBV5-1 and TRBJ2-7; a weak D match, TRBD1 (7 bases). Germline lookup yields CDR1 SGHRS and CDR2 YFSETQ. CDR3 length equals 16 residues. V lost 4 bases, J lost 6 bases, and 23 bases lay in between. CDR3 in amino acids: CASSVDGLLQGGEQYF. CDR3 coding DNA: TGCGCCAGCAGCGTGGACGGACTGCTGCAGGGGGGCGAGCAGTACTTC.

Only one count was recorded for this clone. The gene calls are TRBV28 and TRBJ1-5, with 10 bases identical to TRBD1. V gave up 5 bases and J gave up 2 bases; unmatched junction bases: 9. Germline CDR1 is MDHEN and CDR2 is SYDVKM. The CDR3 loop spans 17 amino acids. The DNA for the CDR3 is TGTGCCAGCAGTGATCCGGGACAGGGGATGCGCAATCAGCCCCAGCATTTT. Residues: CASSDPGQGMRNQPQHF.

This clone was detected ten times or more. This chain uses TRBV10-3 with TRBJ2-2; 9 bases are a match to TRBD2. CDR1 is ENHRY, CDR2 SYGVKD, per germline. V shed 8 bases, J shed 1 base, and the junction held 8 bases outside the gene matches. The CDR3 sequence is 16 residues long. This CDR3 reads CAIENGAGGNTGELFF. The CDR3 nucleotides read TGTGCCATCGAGAATGGAGCGGGAGGGAACACCGGGGAGCTGTTTTTT.

A single count supports this clone. V is TRBV2 and J is TRBJ2-5, with a weak D call TRBD2 (6 bases). The ends were cut back, 8 bases at V and 5 bases at J, with 15 bases in the middle. This CDR3 is 13 amino acids long. The germline CDR1 and CDR2 sequences are SNHLY and FYNNEI. The CDR3 region is CASSSDAGETQYF. The CDR3 region has the DNA TGTGCCAGCTCTAGCGATGCGGGGGAGACCCAGTACTTC.

The V call is TRBV4-1, the J call TRBJ1-4; 7 nucleotides match TRBD1. Germline CDR1 is MGHRA and CDR2 is YSYEKL. The CDR3 runs 19 residues. The V segment lost 0 bases and the J segment 0 bases; nucleotides outside the gene matches: 10. The chain's CDR3 is CASSQDFKGARATNEKLFF. DNA for the CDR3: TGCGCCAGCAGCCAAGATTTTAAGGGGGCGCGGGCAACTAATGAAAAACTGTTTTTT.

The chain combines TRBV2 with TRBJ1-2, with unresolved D. Per germline, CDR1 SNHLY and CDR2 FYNNEI. Trimming pared 2 bases from V and 5 bases from J, leaving 15 bases between. The CDR3 contains 15 residues. This chain's CDR3 is CASSELGAHPYGYTF. DNA for the CDR3: TGTGCCAGCAGTGAATTGGGCGCGCACCCTTATGGCTACACCTTC.

This clone was detected only a few times. The chain combines TRBV27 with TRBJ1-6, with 7 bases matching TRBD1. V trimming: 6 bases; J trimming: 8 bases; junction bases outside the gene matches: 10. The germline V gene encodes CDR1 MNHEY and CDR2 SMNVEV (reference sequence). The CDR3 is 15 residues long. The CDR3 region is CASSPGTVLYSPLHF. CDR3 sequence (DNA): TGTGCCAGCAGCCCGGGGACAGTACTCTATTCACCCCTCCACTTT.

The V and J genes are TRBV11-1 and TRBJ2-5; D is uncertain. With 5 bases removed from V and 2 bases from J, the gap between germline ends came to 12 bases. CDR3 length: 14 residues. Per the germline V gene, CDR1 is SGHAT and CDR2 is FQDESV (reference sequence). The chain's CDR3 is CASSLRVFQETQYF. The CDR3 nucleotides are TGTGCCAGCAGCCTCCGGGTTTTTCAAGAGACCCAGTACTTC.

The sample holds many counts of this clone. The junction and the germline gene differ at one end; a read error may be behind it. The chain is built from TRBV7-7 and TRBJ2-5; the match to TRBD1 covers 7 bases. From germline, CDR1 is SSHAT and CDR2 FNYEAQ (reference sequence). This CDR3 region has 15 residues. The CDR3 reads CASSLGNRGQETQYF. CDR3 DNA: TGTGCTAGCAGCTTAGGTAACAGGGGCCAAGAGACCCAGTACTTC.

This clone has more than one count but fewer than ten. This chain connects TRBV7-9 to TRBJ1-2, with D perhaps matching TRBD1 (5 bases). This CDR3 region has 13 residues. Trimming stripped 5 bases from V and 2 bases from J, with 9 bases between. Germline-derived CDR1 and CDR2 are SEHNR and FQNEAQ (reference sequence). The CDR3: CASSATGNYGYTF. CDR3 in DNA: TGTGCCAGCAGCGCAACAGGAAACTATGGCTACACCTTC.

CDR3 region: CASSITGLHSGNTIYF. DNA for the CDR3: TGTGCCAGCAGTATTACAGGGCTCCACTCTGGAAACACCATATATTTT. The V call is TRBV28, the J call TRBJ1-3; possible D gene TRBD1, 6 bases. CDR3 size: 16 residues. Trimming stripped 5 bases from V and 0 bases from J, with 14 bases between. Germline values: CDR1 MDHEN, CDR2 SYDVKM.

The chain's CDR3 is CASSEGGGSRTQYF. The CDR3 DNA reads as TGTGCCAGCAGTGAAGGAGGGGGGTCGCGGACCCAGTACTTC. The J gene is TRBJ2-5, the V gene TRBV25-1; either TRBD1 or TRBD2 may fit D (6 bases each). Germline V lookup: CDR1 MGHDK, CDR2 SYGVNS. The CDR3 runs to 14 residues. Trimming shortened V by 2 bases and J by 7 bases, and 14 bases separated the two germline ends.

This sequence joins TRBV7-3 and TRBJ2-3, with TRBD1 identical over 10 bases. CDR1 is SGHTA and CDR2 is FQGTGA in the germline V gene. The CDR3 loop spans 14 amino acids. V trimming: 5 bases; J trimming: 5 bases; junction bases outside the gene matches: 4. As DNA, the CDR3 is TGTGCCAGCAGCACCGGGACAGGGGTAGATACGCAGTATTTT. It specifies CASSTGTGVDTQYF.

The chain carries TRBV5-1 and TRBJ2-2, with D tentatively TRBD1 or TRBD2 (6 bases each). The V gene lost 0 bases and the J gene lost 4 bases, with 13 bases spanning the gap. Germline lookup yields CDR1 SGHRS and CDR2 YFSETQ. There are 16 residues in the CDR3. As DNA, the CDR3 is TGCGCCAGCAGCTTGGGTGGGGGGCCCGGCACCGGGGAGCTGTTTTTT. This codes for CASSLGGGPGTGELFF.

The genes are TRBV2 and TRBJ2-7, with D tentatively TRBD2 (6 bases). Germline V lookup: CDR1 SNHLY, CDR2 FYNNEI. CDR3 length: 16 residues. Deletions cut 3 bases from V and 6 bases from J, with 21 bases between. The CDR3 loop is CASSEGGRRVNAEQYF. As DNA, the CDR3 is TGTGCCAGCAGTGAGGGCGGGCGGAGGGTAAATGCCGAGCAGTACTTC. The full variable domain, in which reference TRBV2 and TRBJ2-7 provide the parts outside the CDR3, is EPEVTQTPSHQVTQMGQEVILRCVPISNHLYFYWYRQILGQKVEFLVSFYNNEISEKSEIFDDQFSVERPDGSNFTLKIRSTKLEDSAMYFCASSEGGRRVNAEQYFGPGTRLTVT.